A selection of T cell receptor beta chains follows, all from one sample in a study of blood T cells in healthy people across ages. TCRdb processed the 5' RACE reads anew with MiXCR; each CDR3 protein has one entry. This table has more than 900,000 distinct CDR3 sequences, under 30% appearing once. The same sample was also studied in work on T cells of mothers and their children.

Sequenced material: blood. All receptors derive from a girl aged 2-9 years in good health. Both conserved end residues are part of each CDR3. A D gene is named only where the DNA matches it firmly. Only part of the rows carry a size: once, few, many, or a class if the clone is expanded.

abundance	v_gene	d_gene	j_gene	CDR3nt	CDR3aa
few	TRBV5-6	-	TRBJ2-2	TGTGCCAGCAGCTTGATGGACAGCTTTAACACCGGGGAGCTGTTTTTT	CASSLMDSFNTGELFF
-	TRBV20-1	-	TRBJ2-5	TGCAGTGCTAGAGATCTCAACCACGACTCCGAGACCCAGTACTTC	CSARDLNHDSETQYF
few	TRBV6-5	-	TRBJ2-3	TGTGCCAGCAGTTACGCAGGGATATCCACAGATACGCAGTATTTT	CASSYAGISTDTQYF
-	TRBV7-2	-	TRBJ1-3	TGTGCCAGCAGCTTAGATCCCGAAGGAAACACCATATATTTT	CASSLDPEGNTIYF
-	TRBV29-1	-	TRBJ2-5	TGCAGCGTTGATGCGGGAATCCAAGAGACCCAGTACTTC	CSVDAGIQETQYF
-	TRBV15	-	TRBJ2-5	TGTGCCACCAGCAGAGATAGGGACGTACAAGAGACCCAGTACTTC	CATSRDRDVQETQYF
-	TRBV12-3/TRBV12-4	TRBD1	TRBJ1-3	TGTGCCAGCAGTCCTCCTCAGGGGGAATATGGAAACACCATATATTTT	CASSPPQGEYGNTIYF
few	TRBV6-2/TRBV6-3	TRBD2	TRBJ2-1	TGTGCCAGCAGTTCCGGGACTAGCGGAGACAATGAGCAGTTCTTC	CASSSGTSGDNEQFF
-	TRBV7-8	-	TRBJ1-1	TGTGCCAGCAGCCGTCCTGAAAAGAACACTGAAGCTTTCTTT	CASSRPEKNTEAFF
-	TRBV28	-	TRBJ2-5	TGTGCCACCATGTCCCCTACAGAACAAGAGACCCAGTACTTC	CATMSPTEQETQYF
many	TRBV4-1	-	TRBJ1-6	TGCGCCAGCAGCCAAGTATCTCCAGGAAATTCACCCCTCCACTTT	CASSQVSPGNSPLHF
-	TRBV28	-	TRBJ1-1	TGTGCCAGCAGTCTAAAAACAGGGACGGCGAACACTGAAGCTTTCTTT	CASSLKTGTANTEAFF
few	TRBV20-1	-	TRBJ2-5	TGCAGTGCTAGGGACGAGAAAAGGGAGACCCAGTACTTC	CSARDEKRETQYF
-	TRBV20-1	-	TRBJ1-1	TGCAGTGCTAGGAGGGGGGGCGGATGGGACACTGAAGCTTTCTTT	CSARRGGGWDTEAFF
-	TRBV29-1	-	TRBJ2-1	TGCAGCGTTGAGGAGACTTGGATGAGCTCCTACAATGAGCAGTTCTTC	CSVEETWMSSYNEQFF
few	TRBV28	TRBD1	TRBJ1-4	TGTGCCAGCAGTTTGGACAGGGGGACGGCTAATGAAAAACTGTTTTTT	CASSLDRGTANEKLFF
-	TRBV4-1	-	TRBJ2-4	TGCGCCAGCAGCCAAGAAGGGGGGAAGGCCAAAAACATTCAGTACTTC	CASSQEGGKAKNIQYF
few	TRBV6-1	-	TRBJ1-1	TGTGCCAGCAGTGAGATACTAAGGAGGACTGAAGCTTTCTTT	CASSEILRRTEAFF
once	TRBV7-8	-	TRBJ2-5	TGTGCCAGCAGCTCAACATTCACGTTACTCTTC	CASSSTFTLLF
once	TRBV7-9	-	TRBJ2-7	TGTGCCAGCAGCTTACTGGCGGGTGGGGTCCCTCTCGAGCAGTACTTC	CASSLLAGGVPLEQYF
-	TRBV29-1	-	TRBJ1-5	TGCAGCGTTGATAAGGACGGCACAGATACGCAGCATTTT	CSVDKDGTDTQHF
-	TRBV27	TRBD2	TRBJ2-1	TGTGCCAGCAGCACCTATAGCGGGAACGTGCAGTTCTTC	CASSTYSGNVQFF
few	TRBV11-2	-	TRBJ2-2	TGTGCCAGCAGCTATTACTGGGGTGCGAACACCGGGGAGCTGTTTTTT	CASSYYWGANTGELFF
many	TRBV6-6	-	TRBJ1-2	TGTGCCAGCAGTTATCAGGGGCCAAACTATGGCTACACCTTC	CASSYQGPNYGYTF
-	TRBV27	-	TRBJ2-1	TGTGCCAGCTCAGGGCTCGTTTCCTACAATGAGCAGTTCTTC	CASSGLVSYNEQFF
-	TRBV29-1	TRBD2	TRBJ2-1	TGCAGCGTTGAAGGATTAGCGGGAGTCTACAATGAGCAGTTCTTC	CSVEGLAGVYNEQFF
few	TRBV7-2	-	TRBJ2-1	TGTGCCAGCAGCTTAAATTCAGTGGGGTGGTTCAATGAGCAGTTCTTC	CASSLNSVGWFNEQFF
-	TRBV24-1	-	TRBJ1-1	TGTGCCACCAGTGATAAATCTAACACTGAAGCTTTCTTT	CATSDKSNTEAFF
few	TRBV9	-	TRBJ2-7	TGTGCCAGCAGCGTAGGTGGGGGGACGGTCGAGCAGTACTTC	CASSVGGGTVEQYF
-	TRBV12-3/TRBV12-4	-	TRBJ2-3	TGTGCCAGCAGTTTTCGCCCCACGCACAGGGACACAGATACGCAGTATTTT	CASSFRPTHRDTDTQYF
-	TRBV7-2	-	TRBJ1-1	TGTGCCAGCAGCTTAGACAGCTATGCTAGGAATTTCTTT	CASSLDSYARNFF
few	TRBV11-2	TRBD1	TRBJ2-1	TGTGCCAGCAGCTTAGGGTTAGCCGGGACAGCCCATGAAGATGAGCAGTTCTTC	CASSLGLAGTAHEDEQFF
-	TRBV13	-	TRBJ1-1	TGTGCCAGCAGCTACCAGGGAACGAACACTGAAGCTTTCTTT	CASSYQGTNTEAFF
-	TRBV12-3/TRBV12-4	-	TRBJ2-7	TGTGCCAGCGGGGACACCTGGGGGACCTACGAGCAGTACTTC	CASGDTWGTYEQYF
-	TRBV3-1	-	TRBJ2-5	TGTGCCAGCAGGGGAGCTAGCGACGAGACCCAGTACTTC	CASRGASDETQYF
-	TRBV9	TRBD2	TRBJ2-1	TGTGCCAGCAGCGCCCCTTCGGGGGGAGGGAATGAGCAGTTCTTC	CASSAPSGGGNEQFF
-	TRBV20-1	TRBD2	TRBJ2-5	TGCAGTGCTAGGAAACCGGGAGGGCCAGAGACCCAGTACTTC	CSARKPGGPETQYF
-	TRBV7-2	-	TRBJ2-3	TGTGCCAGCAGCTTAGATGTGGGGGCCACAGATACGCAGTATTTT	CASSLDVGATDTQYF
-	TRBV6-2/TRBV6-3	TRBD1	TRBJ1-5	TGTGCCAGCAGCGTGGCGGGACAGGTGTCCAATCAGCCCCAGCATTTT	CASSVAGQVSNQPQHF
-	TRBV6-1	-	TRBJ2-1	TGTGCCAGCAGCGAAAGCCTAGGGTTTTCCTACAATGAGCAGTTCTTC	CASSESLGFSYNEQFF
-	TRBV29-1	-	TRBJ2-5	TGCAGCGGGACTGGGCCCGTACGGGGGGAGACCCAGTACTTC	CSGTGPVRGETQYF
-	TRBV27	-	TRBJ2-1	TGTGCCAGCGGCGGGATTACCAAGGTCAATGAGCAGTTCTTC	CASGGITKVNEQFF
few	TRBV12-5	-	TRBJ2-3	TGTGCTAGTGCGTCCGCTCCGGACAGCATGACCACAATGGAGACAGATACGCAGTATTTT	CASASAPDSMTTMETDTQYF
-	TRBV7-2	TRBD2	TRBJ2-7	TGTGCCAGCAGCCCCCCGGGGGTGGCGGGGGGCTACGAGCAGTACTTC	CASSPPGVAGGYEQYF
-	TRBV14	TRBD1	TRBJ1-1	TGTGCCAGCAGCCCTACAGGGGGCCACATGAACACTGAAGCTTTCTTT	CASSPTGGHMNTEAFF
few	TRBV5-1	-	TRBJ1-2	TGCGCCAGCAGCAGCGGAGACAGGCGGATGCACTATGGCTACACCTTC	CASSSGDRRMHYGYTF
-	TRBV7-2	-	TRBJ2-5	TGTGCCAGCAGGGGGGGGCTGAGGAATAAATGGCAGGAGACCCAGTACTTC	CASRGGLRNKWQETQYF
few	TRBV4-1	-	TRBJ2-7	TGCGCCAGCAGCCACAGGAATGAAGGTTCCTACGAGCAGTACTTC	CASSHRNEGSYEQYF
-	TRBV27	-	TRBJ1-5	TGTGCCAGCAGTTGGGACCGAAGGGGACAGCCCCAGCATTTT	CASSWDRRGQPQHF
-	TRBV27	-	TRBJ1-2	TGTGCCAGCAGTTCCCCGGTGTTGGGGAGCTATGGCTACACCTTC	CASSSPVLGSYGYTF
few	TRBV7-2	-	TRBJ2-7	TGTGCCAGCAGTAATTGGGTCTTACAAAGATACGAGCAGTACTTC	CASSNWVLQRYEQYF
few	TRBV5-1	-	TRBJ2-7	TGCGCCAGCAGCTTTGGGGGGTTCGAGCAGTACTTC	CASSFGGFEQYF
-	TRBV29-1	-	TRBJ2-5	TGCAGCGGGGTAGGAGGGACCCAGTACTTC	CSGVGGTQYF
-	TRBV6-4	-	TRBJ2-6	TGTGCCAGCAGTGACTTAGCTGGGGCCAACGTCCTGACTTTC	CASSDLAGANVLTF
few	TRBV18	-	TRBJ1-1	TGTGCCAGCTCACCACCTTCAGGACAGAACACTGAAGCTTTCTTT	CASSPPSGQNTEAFF
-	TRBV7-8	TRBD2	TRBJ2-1	TGTGCCAGCAGCACTGCTACTAGCGGGAGTTACAATGAGCAGTTCTTC	CASSTATSGSYNEQFF
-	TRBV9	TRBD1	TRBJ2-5	TGTGCCAGCAGCGACCGACAGGGTATCGGAGAGACCCAGTACTTC	CASSDRQGIGETQYF
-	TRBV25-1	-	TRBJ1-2	TGTGCCAGCAGTGAACGACATCGCCAGAAGGGCTACACCTTC	CASSERHRQKGYTF